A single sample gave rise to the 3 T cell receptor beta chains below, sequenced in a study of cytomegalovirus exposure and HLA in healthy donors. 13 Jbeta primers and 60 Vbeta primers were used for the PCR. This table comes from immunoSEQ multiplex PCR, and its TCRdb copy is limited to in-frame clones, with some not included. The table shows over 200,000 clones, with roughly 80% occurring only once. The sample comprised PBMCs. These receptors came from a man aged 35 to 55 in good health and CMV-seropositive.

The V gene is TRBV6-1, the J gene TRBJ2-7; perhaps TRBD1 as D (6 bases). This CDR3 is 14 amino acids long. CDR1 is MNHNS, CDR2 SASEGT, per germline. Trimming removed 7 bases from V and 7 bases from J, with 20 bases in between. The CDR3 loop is CASILQTGRWEQYF. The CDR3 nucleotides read TGTGCCAGCATTCTCCAAACAGGGCGGTGGGAGCAGTACTTC.

CDR3 residues: CTSSQPGLAGAYYEQYV. CDR3 DNA: TGCACCAGCAGCCAACCGGGACTAGCGGGAGCGTATTACGAGCAGTACGTC. The chain combines TRBV1 with TRBJ2-7; the table calls TRBD2, which could not be checked here. TRBV1 is reported as a pseudogene. CDR3 size: 17 residues.

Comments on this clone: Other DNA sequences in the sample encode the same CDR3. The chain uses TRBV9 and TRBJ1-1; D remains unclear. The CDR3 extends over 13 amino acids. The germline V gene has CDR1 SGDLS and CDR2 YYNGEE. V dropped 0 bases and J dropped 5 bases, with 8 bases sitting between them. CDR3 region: CASSVDSGTEAFF. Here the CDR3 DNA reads TGTGCCAGCAGCGTAGATTCCGGGACTGAAGCTTTCTTT. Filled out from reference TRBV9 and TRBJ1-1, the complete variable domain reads DSGVTQTPKHLITATGQRVTLRCSPRSGDLSVYWYQQSLDQGLQFLIQYYNGEERAKGNILERFSAQQFPDLHSELNLSSLELGDSALYFCASSVDSGTEAFFGQGTRLTVV.